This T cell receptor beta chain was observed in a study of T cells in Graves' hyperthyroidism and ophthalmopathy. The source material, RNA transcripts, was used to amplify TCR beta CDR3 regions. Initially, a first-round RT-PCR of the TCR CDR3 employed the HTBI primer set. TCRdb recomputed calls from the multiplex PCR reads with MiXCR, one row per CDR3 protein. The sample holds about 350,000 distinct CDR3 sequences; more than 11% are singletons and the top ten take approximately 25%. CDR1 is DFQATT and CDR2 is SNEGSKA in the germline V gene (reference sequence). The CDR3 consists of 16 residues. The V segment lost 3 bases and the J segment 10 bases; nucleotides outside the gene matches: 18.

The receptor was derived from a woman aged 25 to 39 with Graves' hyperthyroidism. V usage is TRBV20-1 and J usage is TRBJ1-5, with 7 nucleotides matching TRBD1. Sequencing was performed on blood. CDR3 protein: CSASSGGQALSAPQHF. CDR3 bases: TGCAGTGCTAGTAGCGGAGGACAGGCGCTTTCGGCCCCCCAGCATTTT.